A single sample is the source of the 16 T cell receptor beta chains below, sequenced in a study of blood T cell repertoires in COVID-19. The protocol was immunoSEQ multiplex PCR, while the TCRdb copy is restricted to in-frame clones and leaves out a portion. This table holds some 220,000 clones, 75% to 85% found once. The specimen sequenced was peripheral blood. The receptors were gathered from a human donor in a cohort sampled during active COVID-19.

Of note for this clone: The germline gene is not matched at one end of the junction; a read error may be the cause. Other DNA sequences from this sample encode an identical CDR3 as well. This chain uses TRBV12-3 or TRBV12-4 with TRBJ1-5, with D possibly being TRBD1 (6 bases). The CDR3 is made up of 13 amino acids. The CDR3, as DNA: TGTGCCAGCAGTAGGACAGAAAATCAGCCCCAACATTTT. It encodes CASSRTENQPQHF.

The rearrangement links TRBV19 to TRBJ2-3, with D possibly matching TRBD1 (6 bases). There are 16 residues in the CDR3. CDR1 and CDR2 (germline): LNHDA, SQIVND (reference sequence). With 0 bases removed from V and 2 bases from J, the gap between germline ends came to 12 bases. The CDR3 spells CASSIDLTGLTDTQYF. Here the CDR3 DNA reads TGTGCCAGTAGTATAGATTTGACAGGACTCACAGATACGCAGTATTTT.

CDR3 amino acids: CASSLFRAPTDTQYF. In DNA form, the CDR3 reads TGTGCCAGCAGCTTATTCCGAGCCCCCACAGATACGCAGTATTTT. The rearrangement uses TRBV11-2 and TRBJ2-3; the D is unclear. The CDR3 length is 15 residues. CDR1 is SGHAT and CDR2 is FQNNGV in the germline V gene. V dropped 2 bases and J dropped 2 bases, with 11 bases sitting between them.

CDR3 region: CASSSGNQPQHF. The CDR3 DNA reads TGTGCCAGTAGTTCCGGTAATCAGCCCCAGCATTTT. This chain joins TRBV19 and TRBJ1-5; unclear D gene. The CDR3 spans 12 residues. CDR1 is LNHDA, CDR2 SQIVND, per germline (reference sequence). Trimming removed 5 bases from V and 4 bases from J, with 6 bases in between.

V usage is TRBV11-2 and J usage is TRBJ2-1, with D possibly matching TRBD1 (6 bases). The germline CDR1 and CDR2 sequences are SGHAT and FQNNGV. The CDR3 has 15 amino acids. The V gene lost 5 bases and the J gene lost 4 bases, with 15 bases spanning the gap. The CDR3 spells CASSDYRDHYNEQFF. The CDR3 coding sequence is TGTGCCAGCAGCGATTACAGGGACCATTACAATGAGCAGTTCTTC.

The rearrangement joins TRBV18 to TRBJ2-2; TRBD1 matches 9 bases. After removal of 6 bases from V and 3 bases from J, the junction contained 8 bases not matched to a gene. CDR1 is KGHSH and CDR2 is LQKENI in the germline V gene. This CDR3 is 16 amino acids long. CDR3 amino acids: CASSPRTGEYTGELFF. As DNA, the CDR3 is TGTGCCAGCTCCCCTAGGACAGGGGAGTACACCGGGGAGCTGTTTTTT.

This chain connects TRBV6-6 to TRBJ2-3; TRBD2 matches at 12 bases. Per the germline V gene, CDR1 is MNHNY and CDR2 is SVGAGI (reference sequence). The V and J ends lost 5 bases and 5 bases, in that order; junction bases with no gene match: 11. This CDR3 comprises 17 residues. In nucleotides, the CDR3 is TGTGCCAGCAGTCGCTCGCTAGCGGGAGGGCCGAGAGATACGCAGTATTTT. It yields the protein CASSRSLAGGPRDTQYF.

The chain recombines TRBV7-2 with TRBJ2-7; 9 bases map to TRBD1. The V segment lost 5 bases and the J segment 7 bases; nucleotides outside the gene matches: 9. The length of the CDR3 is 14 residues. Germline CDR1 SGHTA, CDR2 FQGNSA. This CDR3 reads CASSLQGALEEQYF. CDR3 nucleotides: TGTGCCAGCAGCCTACAGGGGGCGCTTGAGGAGCAGTACTTC.

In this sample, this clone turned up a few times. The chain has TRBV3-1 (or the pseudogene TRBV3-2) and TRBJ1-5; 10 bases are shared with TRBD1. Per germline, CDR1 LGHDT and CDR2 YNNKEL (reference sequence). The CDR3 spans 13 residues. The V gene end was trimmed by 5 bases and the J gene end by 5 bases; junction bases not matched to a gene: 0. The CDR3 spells CASSGTGDQPQHF. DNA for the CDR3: TGTGCCAGCAGCGGGACAGGGGATCAGCCCCAGCATTTT.

CDR3: CASSFSGTDTDTQYF. The CDR3 nucleotides are TGTGCCAGCAGCTTCTCCGGGACAGACACAGATACGCAGTATTTT. The gene calls are TRBV11-2 and TRBJ2-3; 7 nucleotides line up with TRBD1. Germline CDR1 reads SGHAT; CDR2 reads FQNNGV. This CDR3 has 15 amino acids. J was trimmed by 2 bases and V by 3 bases; bases with no gene match: 5.

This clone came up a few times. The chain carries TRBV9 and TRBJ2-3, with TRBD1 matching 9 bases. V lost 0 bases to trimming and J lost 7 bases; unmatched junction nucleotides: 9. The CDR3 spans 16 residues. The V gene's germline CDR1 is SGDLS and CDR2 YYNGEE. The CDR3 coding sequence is TGTGCCAGCAGCGTAGACGGACAGGGGAGGACGAATACGCAGTATTTT. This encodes CASSVDGQGRTNTQYF. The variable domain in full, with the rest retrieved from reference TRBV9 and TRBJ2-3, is DSGVTQTPKHLITATGQRVTLRCSPRSGDLSVYWYQQSLDQGLQFLIQYYNGEERAKGNILERFSAQQFPDLHSELNLSSLELGDSALYFCASSVDGQGRTNTQYFGPGTRLTVL.

CDR3 in amino acids: CASSRPTGSIRTTNEKLFF. CDR3 sequence (DNA): TGTGCCAGCAGCCGGCCGACAGGGAGCATAAGAACAACTAATGAAAAACTGTTTTTT. This chain links TRBV7-9 with TRBJ1-4; 7 bases agree with TRBD1. The V and J ends lost 5 bases and 0 bases, in that order; junction bases with no gene match: 15. The CDR3 is 19 amino acids. Per germline, CDR1 SEHNR and CDR2 FQNEAQ (reference sequence).

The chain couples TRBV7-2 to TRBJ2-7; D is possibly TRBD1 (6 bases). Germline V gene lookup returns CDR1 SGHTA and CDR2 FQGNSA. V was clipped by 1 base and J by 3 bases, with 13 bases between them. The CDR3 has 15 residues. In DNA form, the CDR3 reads TGTGCCAGCAGCTTAGGTGGGCAGGGGTTCTACGAGCAGTACTTC. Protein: CASSLGGQGFYEQYF.

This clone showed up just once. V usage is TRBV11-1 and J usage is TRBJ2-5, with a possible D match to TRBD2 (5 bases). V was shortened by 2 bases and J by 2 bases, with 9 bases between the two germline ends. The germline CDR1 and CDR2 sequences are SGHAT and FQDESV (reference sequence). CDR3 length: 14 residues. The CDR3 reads CASSLSGSQETQYF. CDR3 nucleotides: TGTGCCAGCAGCTTATCGGGAAGTCAAGAGACCCAGTACTTC.

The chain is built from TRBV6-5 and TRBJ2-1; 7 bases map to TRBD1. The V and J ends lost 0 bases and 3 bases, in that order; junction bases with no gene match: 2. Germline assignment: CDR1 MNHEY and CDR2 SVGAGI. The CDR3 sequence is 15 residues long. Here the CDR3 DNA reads TGTGCCAGCAGTTACTCGGGGACAGTCTACAATGAGCAGTTCTTC. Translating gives CASSYSGTVYNEQFF.

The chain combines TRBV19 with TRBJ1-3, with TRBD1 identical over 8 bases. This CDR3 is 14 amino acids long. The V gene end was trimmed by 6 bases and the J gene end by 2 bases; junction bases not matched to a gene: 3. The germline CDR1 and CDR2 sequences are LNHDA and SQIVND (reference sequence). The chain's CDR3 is CASSRTGTGNTIYF. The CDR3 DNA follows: TGTGCCAGTAGCCGGACAGGGACTGGAAACACCATATATTTT.